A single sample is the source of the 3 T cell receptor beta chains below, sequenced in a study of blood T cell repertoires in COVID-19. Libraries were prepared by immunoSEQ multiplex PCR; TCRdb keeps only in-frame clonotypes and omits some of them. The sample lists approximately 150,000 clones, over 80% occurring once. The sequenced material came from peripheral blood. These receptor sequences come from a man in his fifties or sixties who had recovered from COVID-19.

This CDR3 is CASSFGDTQYF. As DNA, the CDR3 is TGTGCCAGCAGTTTCGGAGATACGCAGTATTTT. This chain joins TRBV12-3 or TRBV12-4 and TRBJ2-3; D not resolved. The CDR3 loop spans 11 amino acids. V lost 3 bases and J 5 bases, leaving 3 bases between the germline ends.

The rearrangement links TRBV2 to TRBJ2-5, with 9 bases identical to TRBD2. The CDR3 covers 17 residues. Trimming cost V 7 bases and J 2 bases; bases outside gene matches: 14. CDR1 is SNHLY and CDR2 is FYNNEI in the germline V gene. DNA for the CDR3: TGTGCCAGCACCCTCGCCGGGAGTAGCGGGAGTCAAGAGACCCAGTACTTC. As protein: CASTLAGSSGSQETQYF.

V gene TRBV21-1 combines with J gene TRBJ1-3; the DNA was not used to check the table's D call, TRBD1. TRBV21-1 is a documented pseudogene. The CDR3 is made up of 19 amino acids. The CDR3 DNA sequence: TGTGCCAGCAGCGAACAGGAACCGGGACAGGCACAAGGTGGAAACACCATATATTTT. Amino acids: CASSEQEPGQAQGGNTIYF.